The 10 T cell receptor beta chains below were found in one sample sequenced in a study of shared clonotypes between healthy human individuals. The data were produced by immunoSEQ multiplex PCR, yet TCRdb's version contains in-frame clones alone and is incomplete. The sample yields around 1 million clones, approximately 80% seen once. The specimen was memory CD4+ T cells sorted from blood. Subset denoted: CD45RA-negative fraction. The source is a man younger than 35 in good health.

The CDR3 DNA sequence: TGCGCCAGCAGCTTGGGAGCTAGCGGGAGTGGCGAGCAGTACTTC. Protein: CASSLGASGSGEQYF. J is TRBJ2-7 and V is TRBV5-1; TRBD2 aligns across 10 bases. CDR3 length equals 15 residues. The trim removed 0 bases at V and 6 bases at J, leaving 6 bases unmatched. Germline values: CDR1 SGHRS, CDR2 YFSETQ.

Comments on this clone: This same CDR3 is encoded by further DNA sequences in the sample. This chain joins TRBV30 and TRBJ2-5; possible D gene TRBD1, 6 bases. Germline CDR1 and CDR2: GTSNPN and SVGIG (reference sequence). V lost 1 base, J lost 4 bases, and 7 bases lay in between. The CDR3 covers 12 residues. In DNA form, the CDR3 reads TGTGCCTGGAGTGGCAGGGGAGAGACCCAGTACTTC. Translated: CAWSGRGETQYF.

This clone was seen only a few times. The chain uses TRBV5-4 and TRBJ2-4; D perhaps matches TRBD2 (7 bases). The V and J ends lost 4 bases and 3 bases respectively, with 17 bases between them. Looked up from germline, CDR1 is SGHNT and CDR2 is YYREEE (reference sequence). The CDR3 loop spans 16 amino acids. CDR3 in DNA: TGTGCCAGCAGCGCCTCAAACAGGGAGGGCAAAAACATTCAGTACTTC. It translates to CASSASNREGKNIQYF.

Here the CDR3 DNA reads TGTGCCAGCAGCTTAGTCGGGGTGGGGAATTCACCCCTCCACTTT. It encodes CASSLVGVGNSPLHF. This chain links TRBV7-2 with TRBJ1-6, with D uncertain. CDR1 is SGHTA and CDR2 is FQGNSA in the germline V gene. V lost 1 base to trimming and J lost 7 bases, with 11 bases between them. This CDR3 is built from 15 residues.

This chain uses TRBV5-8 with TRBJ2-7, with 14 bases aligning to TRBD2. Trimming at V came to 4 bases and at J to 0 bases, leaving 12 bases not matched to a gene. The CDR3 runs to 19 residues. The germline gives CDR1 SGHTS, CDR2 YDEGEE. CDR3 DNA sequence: TGTGCCAGCAGCCCTCTTCGGACTAGCGGGGGGAAGATCTCCTACGAGCAGTACTTC. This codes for CASSPLRTSGGKISYEQYF.

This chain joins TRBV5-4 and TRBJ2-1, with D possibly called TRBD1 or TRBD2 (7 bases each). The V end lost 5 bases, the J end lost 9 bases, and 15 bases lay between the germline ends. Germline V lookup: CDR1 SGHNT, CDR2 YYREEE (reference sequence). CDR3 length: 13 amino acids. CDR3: CASRKTGEGEQFF. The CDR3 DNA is TGTGCCAGCAGGAAAACAGGGGAGGGTGAGCAGTTCTTC.

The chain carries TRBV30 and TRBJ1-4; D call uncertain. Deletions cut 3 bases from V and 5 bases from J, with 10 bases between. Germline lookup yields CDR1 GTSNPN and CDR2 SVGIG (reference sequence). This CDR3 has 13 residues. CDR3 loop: CAWSPRHNEKLFF. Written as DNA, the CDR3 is TGTGCCTGGAGCCCCAGACACAATGAAAAACTGTTTTTT.

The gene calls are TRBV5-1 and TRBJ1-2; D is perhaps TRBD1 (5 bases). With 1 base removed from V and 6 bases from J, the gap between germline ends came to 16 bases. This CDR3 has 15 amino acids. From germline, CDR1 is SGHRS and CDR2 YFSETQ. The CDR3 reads CASSLRGREKDGYTF. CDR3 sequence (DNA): TGCGCCAGCAGCTTGCGTGGCAGGGAAAAGGATGGCTACACCTTC.

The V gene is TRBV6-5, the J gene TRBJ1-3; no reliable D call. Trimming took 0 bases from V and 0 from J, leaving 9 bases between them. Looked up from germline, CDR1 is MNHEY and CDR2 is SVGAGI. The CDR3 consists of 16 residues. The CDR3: CASSYSAPGSGNTIYF. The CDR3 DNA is TGTGCCAGCAGTTACTCGGCCCCTGGCTCTGGAAACACCATATATTTT.

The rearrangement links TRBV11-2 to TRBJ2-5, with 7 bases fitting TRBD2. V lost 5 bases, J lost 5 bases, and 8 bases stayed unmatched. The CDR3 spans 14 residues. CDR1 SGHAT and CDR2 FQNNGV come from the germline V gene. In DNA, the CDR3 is TGTGCCAGCAGCGCCTTCGGGGGGAGGGAGACCCAGTACTTC. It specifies CASSAFGGRETQYF.